This T cell receptor beta chain was observed in a study of cytomegalovirus exposure and HLA in healthy donors. Findings and limits, study-wide: Rare sequences made up most TCRs, while some public TCRs were found in many donors.

Both 60 Vbeta primers and 13 Jbeta primers went into the PCR. Produced via immunoSEQ multiplex PCR; TCRdb's table is partial and in-frame only. This sample has over 65,000 clones, with roughly 80% found just once. A note on this clone: Its antigen remains unknown.

CDR1 and CDR2 (germline): SGHAT, FQNNGV. The ends lost 5 bases at V and 10 bases at J; junction bases unmatched: 7. CDR3 length equals 15 residues. This receptor was obtained from a woman aged 30 to 39 in good health and CMV-seropositive. What was sequenced was PBMCs. The V and J genes are TRBV11-2 and TRBJ2-1; 14 nucleotides line up with TRBD2. The CDR3 reads CASSRGLAGVGEQFF. As DNA, the CDR3 is TGTGCCAGCAGCCGGGGACTAGCGGGAGTTGGAGAGCAGTTCTTC.